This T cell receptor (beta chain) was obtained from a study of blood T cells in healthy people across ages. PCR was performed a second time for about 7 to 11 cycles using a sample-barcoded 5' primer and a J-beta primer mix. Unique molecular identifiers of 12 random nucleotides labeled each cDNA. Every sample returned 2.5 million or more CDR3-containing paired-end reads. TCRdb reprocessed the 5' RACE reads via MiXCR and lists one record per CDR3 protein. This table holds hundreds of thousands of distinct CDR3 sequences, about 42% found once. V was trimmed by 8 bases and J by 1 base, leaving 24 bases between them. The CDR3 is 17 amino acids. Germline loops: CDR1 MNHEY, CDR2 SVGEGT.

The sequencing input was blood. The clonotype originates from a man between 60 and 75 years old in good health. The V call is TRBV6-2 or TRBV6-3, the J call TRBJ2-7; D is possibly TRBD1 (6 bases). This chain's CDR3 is CASRTDWGRYSSYEQYF. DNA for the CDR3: TGTGCCAGCCGGACGGACTGGGGGCGTTATTCTTCCTACGAGCAGTACTTC.